These 29 T cell receptor beta chains share one sample of origin, sequenced in a study of technical replicates of blood from a few donors. TCRdb keeps only in-frame clones here, not all; method: immunoSEQ multiplex PCR. The profile shows about 85,000 clones, roughly 94% of them singletons. Sequences were obtained from T cells isolated from PBMCs. These receptors all stem from a human donor in good health.

The J gene is TRBJ1-2, the V gene TRBV10-3; 8 bases line up with TRBD1. There are 18 residues in the CDR3. Germline values: CDR1 ENHRY, CDR2 SYGVKD. The ends lost 3 bases at V and 0 bases at J; junction bases unmatched: 12. The DNA for the CDR3 is TGTGCCATCAGTGACCCGACAGGGGAATACACTTCTAACTATGGCTACACCTTC. Protein sequence: CAISDPTGEYTSNYGYTF.

The chain is built from TRBV11-2 and TRBJ2-7; TRBD2 matches at 9 bases. Per the germline V gene, CDR1 is SGHAT and CDR2 is FQNNGV. The CDR3 contains 18 residues. The junction had 13 bases not matched to a gene; V was cut back by 1 base and J by 3 bases. CDR3 region: CASSLGLSSGSAYYEQYF. In DNA form, the CDR3 reads TGTGCCAGCAGCTTAGGGTTGAGTAGCGGGAGCGCCTACTACGAGCAGTACTTC.

The CDR3 DNA sequence: TGCGCCAGCAGCTTGGCCTGGAGGGACACTGAAGCTTTCTTT. Amino acid sequence: CASSLAWRDTEAFF. The genes are TRBV5-1 and TRBJ1-1, with D hard to call. The germline gives CDR1 SGHRS, CDR2 YFSETQ. The CDR3 covers 14 residues. V gave up 0 bases and J gave up 3 bases, with 9 bases separating them.

This chain connects TRBV15 to TRBJ2-3, with 12 bases lining up with TRBD2. CDR3 length: 18 amino acids. With 1 base clipped from V and 4 bases from J, the junction kept 9 bases outside the gene matches. Germline-derived CDR1 and CDR2 are LNHNV and YYDKDF (reference sequence). Here the CDR3 reads CATSRGLTSGRRADTQYF. In DNA form, the CDR3 reads TGTGCCACCAGCAGAGGGCTAACTAGCGGGAGGAGGGCAGATACGCAGTATTTT.

The chain links TRBV27 to TRBJ2-3; no clear D gene. Germline V gene lookup returns CDR1 MNHEY and CDR2 SMNVEV (reference sequence). CDR3 size: 13 residues. The V end lost 5 bases, the J end lost 3 bases, and 9 bases lay between the germline ends. The DNA for the CDR3 is TGTGCCAGCAGTCCCACCCTAACAGATACGCAGTATTTT. Protein: CASSPTLTDTQYF.

The rearrangement uses TRBV7-9 and TRBJ1-1; maybe TRBD1 (5 bases). This CDR3 has 15 residues. V was pared by 1 base and J by 5 bases, with 14 bases between. Germline V gene data show CDR1 as SEHNR and CDR2 as FQNEAQ (reference sequence). The CDR3 loop is CASSLERGGSTEAFF. The DNA for the CDR3 is TGTGCCAGCAGCTTAGAGCGGGGCGGATCGACTGAAGCTTTCTTT.

This sequence joins TRBV13 and TRBJ2-7; no clear D. Germline V gives CDR1 PRHDT, CDR2 FYEKMQ (reference sequence). The V end lost 5 bases, the J end lost 0 bases, and 8 bases lay between the germline ends. The CDR3 spans 13 residues. This CDR3 reads CASSQTVSYEQYF. The CDR3 nucleotides are TGTGCCAGCAGCCAAACAGTCTCCTACGAGCAGTACTTC.

This rearrangement joins TRBV27 to TRBJ2-1, with unresolved D. This CDR3 has 14 amino acids. Trimming removed 2 bases at V and 6 bases at J, with 11 bases between. Looked up from germline, CDR1 is MNHEY and CDR2 is SMNVEV (reference sequence). As DNA, the CDR3 is TGTGCCAGCAGTTTAATCTATCCCCCCAATGAGCAGTTCTTC. Translation: CASSLIYPPNEQFF.

The rearrangement uses TRBV5-4 and TRBJ2-1, with D perhaps TRBD1 (5 bases). V was pared by 4 bases and J by 4 bases, with 9 bases between. The CDR3 sequence is 13 residues long. In germline, CDR1 is SGHNT, CDR2 YYREEE (reference sequence). The CDR3 DNA sequence: TGTGCCAGCAGCCCCAAGGGGTACAATGAGCAGTTCTTC. It is translated as CASSPKGYNEQFF. Together with reference TRBV5-4 and TRBJ2-1, the CDR3 gives the full variable domain: ETGVTQSPTHLIKTRGQQVTLRCSSQSGHNTVSWYQQALGQGPQFIFQYYREEENGRGNFPPRFSGLQFPNYSSELNVNALELDDSALYLCASSPKGYNEQFFGPGTRLTVL.

V and J are TRBV29-1 and TRBJ2-2, with D tentatively TRBD1 (6 bases). V lost 7 bases to trimming and J lost 2 bases, with 14 bases between them. This CDR3 has 14 amino acids. The germline gives CDR1 SQVTM, CDR2 ANQGSEA. CDR3 in DNA: TGCAGCGCTCGGACAGAGCCCAACACCGGGGAGCTGTTTTTT. Its translation: CSARTEPNTGELFF.

This clone was observed once. The chain employs TRBV2 and TRBJ1-1; 8 bases are shared with TRBD1. Germline V gives CDR1 SNHLY, CDR2 FYNNEI. V lost 11 bases to trimming and J lost 5 bases; unmatched junction nucleotides: 16. The CDR3 is 15 amino acids. CDR3 sequence (DNA): TGTGCCGGCCGGACAGGGAGCGTTCTGACGACTGAAGCTTTCTTT. Its protein product is CAGRTGSVLTTEAFF.

The chain joins TRBV6-1 to TRBJ1-1, with D possibly matching TRBD1 (6 bases). V was clipped by 8 bases and J by 8 bases, with 18 bases between them. There are 13 residues in the CDR3. Germline V lookup: CDR1 MNHNS, CDR2 SASEGT. The CDR3 region has the DNA TGTGCCAGCCCCCCGGAGGGGGGGCGCGAAGCTTTCTTT. Protein product: CASPPEGGREAFF.

The V call is TRBV15, the J call TRBJ1-4; TRBD1 aligns across 9 bases. Trimming removed 5 bases from V and 5 bases from J; junction bases left unmatched: 3. The CDR3 contains 14 residues. Germline CDR1 and CDR2: LNHNV and YYDKDF (reference sequence). The CDR3, as DNA: TGTGCCACCAGCCAGGACAGGGGAAATGAAAAACTGTTTTTT. Encoded protein: CATSQDRGNEKLFF. Full variable domain (rest looked up from reference TRBV15 and TRBJ1-4): DAMVIQNPRYQVTQFGKPVTLSCSQTLNHNVMYWYQQKSSQAPKLLFHYYDKDFNNEADTPDNFQSRRPNTSFCFLDIRSPGLGDTAMYLCATSQDRGNEKLFFGSGTQLSVL.

This chain links TRBV7-7 with TRBJ2-1; tentative D call: TRBD2 (6 bases). In germline, CDR1 is SSHAT, CDR2 FNYEAQ (reference sequence). This CDR3 comprises 15 residues. V was pared by 1 base and J by 7 bases, with 14 bases between. Here the CDR3 DNA reads TGTGCCAGCAGCTTAGGTTCTAGCGCACCAAATGAGCAGTTCTTC. Encoded protein: CASSLGSSAPNEQFF.

The V and J genes are TRBV9 and TRBJ2-3, with D unclear. The ends were cut back, 0 bases at V and 4 bases at J, with 15 bases in the middle. Germline CDR1 is SGDLS and CDR2 is YYNGEE. The CDR3 contains 16 residues. The CDR3 region is CASSVGPSGVSDTQYF. The CDR3 bases are TGTGCCAGCAGCGTAGGTCCTAGTGGAGTCTCAGATACGCAGTATTTT.

The chain employs TRBV10-3 and TRBJ2-1; D perhaps matches TRBD2 (5 bases). The CDR3 has 12 amino acids. Between the trimmed V and J ends, which lost 5 bases and 5 bases, there was a span of 7 bases. Germline-derived CDR1 and CDR2 are ENHRY and SYGVKD. The CDR3 nucleotides read TGTGCCATCAGTCTACTAGACAATGAGCAGTTCTTC. Translated, it gives CAISLLDNEQFF.

This chain links TRBV7-9 with TRBJ2-7, with no clear D. CDR1 is SEHNR, CDR2 FQNEAQ, per germline (reference sequence). Trimming shortened V by 8 bases and J by 0 bases, and 5 bases separated the two germline ends. The CDR3 length is 11 residues. The CDR3 loop is CASRSSYEQYF. CDR3 nucleotides: TGTGCCAGCCGTAGCTCCTACGAGCAGTACTTC.

The rearrangement joins TRBV13 to TRBJ2-3; 13 bases line up with TRBD2. The V gene's germline CDR1 is PRHDT and CDR2 FYEKMQ (reference sequence). The CDR3 is 15 amino acids. The junction had 0 bases not matched to a gene; V was cut back by 0 bases and J by 6 bases. CDR3 nucleotide sequence: TGTGCCAGCAGCTTAGGACTAGCGGGGGGGGATACGCAGTATTTT. It specifies CASSLGLAGGDTQYF.

V usage is TRBV6-6 and J usage is TRBJ2-1; 7 positions match TRBD1. CDR1 is MNHNY and CDR2 is SVGAGI in the germline V gene (reference sequence). With V trimmed by 5 bases and J by 0 bases, 4 bases remained unmatched. The length of the CDR3 is 15 residues. DNA of the CDR3: TGTGCCAGCAGTGACAAGGGGGCCTCCTACAATGAGCAGTTCTTC. It is translated as CASSDKGASYNEQFF.

The rearrangement links TRBV18 to TRBJ1-2; possible D gene TRBD1, 5 bases. Germline assignment: CDR1 KGHSH and CDR2 LQKENI. The V end lost 3 bases, the J end lost 0 bases, and 17 bases lay between the germline ends. There are 17 residues in the CDR3. The CDR3 loop is CASSPSSSQGANYGYTF. The DNA for the CDR3 is TGTGCCAGCTCACCCTCATCATCGCAGGGTGCTAACTATGGCTACACCTTC.

The J gene is TRBJ1-1, the V gene TRBV15, with D maybe TRBD1 (6 bases). Trimming pared 3 bases from V and 2 bases from J, leaving 16 bases between. Germline-derived CDR1 and CDR2 are LNHNV and YYDKDF (reference sequence). This CDR3 spans 16 amino acids. The CDR3 region is CATSSATGQHNTEAFF. In nucleotides, the CDR3 is TGTGCCACCAGCAGCGCTACCGGACAGCATAACACTGAAGCTTTCTTT.

CDR3 sequence: CASSQLTSKSYEQYF. The CDR3 DNA follows: TGCGCCAGCAGCCAACTGACTAGTAAGTCCTACGAGCAGTACTTC. The chain combines TRBV4-1 with TRBJ2-7; a weak D match, TRBD2 (6 bases). The CDR3 sequence is 15 residues long. Looked up from germline, CDR1 is MGHRA and CDR2 is YSYEKL. Trimming stripped 2 bases from V and 1 base from J, with 12 bases between.

This rearrangement joins TRBV14 to TRBJ2-7, with a possible D match to TRBD1 (5 bases). This CDR3 is 16 amino acids long. Deletions cut 1 base from V and 0 bases from J, with 13 bases between. Germline V gene lookup returns CDR1 SGHDN and CDR2 FVKESK. The CDR3 DNA sequence: TGTGCCAGCAGCCAAGGGGCGTGGGGCTCCTCCTACGAGCAGTACTTC. This gives the protein CASSQGAWGSSYEQYF.

The chain couples TRBV9 to TRBJ1-3; the D is unclear. This CDR3 spans 15 amino acids. The germline V gene encodes CDR1 SGDLS and CDR2 YYNGEE. V lost 0 bases and J lost 0, with 7 bases in between. The CDR3 coding sequence is TGTGCCAGCAGCGTAGGACTGAACTCTGGAAACACCATATATTTT. Translation: CASSVGLNSGNTIYF.

V usage is TRBV2 and J usage is TRBJ2-3, with 8 bases matching TRBD2. The CDR3 loop spans 15 amino acids. The V gene end was trimmed by 6 bases and the J gene end by 4 bases; junction bases not matched to a gene: 9. Germline assignment: CDR1 SNHLY and CDR2 FYNNEI. The CDR3 bases are TGTGCCAGCAGCCCTCGGGGGGGTAGTGCAGATACGCAGTATTTT. Its protein product is CASSPRGGSADTQYF.

The chain employs TRBV7-6 and TRBJ2-7; a possible D gene is TRBD1 (6 bases). CDR1 is SGHVS and CDR2 is FNYEAQ in the germline V gene. The CDR3 covers 14 residues. V lost 4 bases and J 6 bases, leaving 16 bases between the germline ends. The CDR3 nucleotides read TGTGCCAGCAGCTCGACAGGTATGGTTCCCGAGCAGTACTTC. Encoded protein: CASSSTGMVPEQYF.

The rearrangement joins TRBV19 to TRBJ2-1; 7 bases align to TRBD2. CDR1 and CDR2 (germline): LNHDA, SQIVND (reference sequence). The V and J ends lost 1 base and 7 bases, in that order; junction bases with no gene match: 7. The CDR3 extends over 15 amino acids. For the CDR3, the DNA is TGTGCCAGTAGTATAGTCGTTACGGGACTAAATGAGCAGTTCTTC. Encoded protein: CASSIVVTGLNEQFF.

The chain links TRBV27 to TRBJ2-7; D possibly corresponds to TRBD2 (5 bases). CDR3 length equals 14 residues. V shed 3 bases and J shed 3 bases, with 12 bases lying between them. Per the germline V gene, CDR1 is MNHEY and CDR2 is SMNVEV (reference sequence). CDR3 nucleotides: TGTGCCAGCAGTTTTAGCGCAGCGAACTACGAGCAGTACTTC. Encoded protein: CASSFSAANYEQYF.

The chain employs TRBV29-1 and TRBJ2-7; 8 positions match TRBD1. V shed 6 bases, J shed 3 bases, and the junction held 4 bases outside the gene matches. In germline, CDR1 is SQVTM, CDR2 ANQGSEA. There are 12 residues in the CDR3. The CDR3, as DNA: TGCAGCGTCCAGACAGGGGACTACGAGCAGTACTTC. Amino acids: CSVQTGDYEQYF.